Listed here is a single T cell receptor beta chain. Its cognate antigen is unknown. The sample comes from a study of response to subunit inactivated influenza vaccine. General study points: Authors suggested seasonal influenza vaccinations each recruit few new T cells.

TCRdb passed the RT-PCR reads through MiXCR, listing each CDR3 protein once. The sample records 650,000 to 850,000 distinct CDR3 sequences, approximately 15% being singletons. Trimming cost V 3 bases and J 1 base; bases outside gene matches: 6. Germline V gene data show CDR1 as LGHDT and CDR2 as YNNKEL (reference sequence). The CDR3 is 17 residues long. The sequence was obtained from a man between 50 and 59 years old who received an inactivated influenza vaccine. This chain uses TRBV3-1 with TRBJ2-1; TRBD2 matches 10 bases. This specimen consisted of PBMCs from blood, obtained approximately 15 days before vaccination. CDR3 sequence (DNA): TGTGCCAGCAGCCAGTGGACTAGCGGTTTTTCCTACAATGAGCAGTTCTTC. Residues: CASSQWTSGFSYNEQFF.